Listed here is a single TCR beta chain. In the original processing: Amplification with reference gene primers provided the estimates of nucleated cell counts. Assay used: immunoSEQ multiplex PCR; TCRdb lists only in-frame clones, some missing. V, J and clone size are those of that table, while D and trimming were read from the DNA. This sample has fewer than 350,000 clones, with about 90% found just once. The sample is drawn from a study of blood T cell repertoires in COVID-19. Study as a whole: There were acute and convalescent COVID-19 samples, and they came from the United States, Italy and Spain.

V lost 5 bases to trimming and J lost 10 bases, with 9 bases between them. CDR1 and CDR2 (germline): MDHEN, SYDVKM. The CDR3 sequence is 11 residues long. Recruits, aged about 18 to 95 years, lived in 20 to 30 US areas. In assigning cohorts, the study relied on participant-reported clinical history. The TCR originated in a woman aged 25 to 45 with acute COVID-19. The chain employs TRBV28 and TRBJ2-1; D is ambiguous. Sequencing was done on a sample of PBMCs or T cells enriched from blood (not recorded which). CDR3 amino acids: CASSKYYEQFF. The DNA for the CDR3 is TGTGCCAGCAGTAAGTACTACGAGCAGTTCTTC.